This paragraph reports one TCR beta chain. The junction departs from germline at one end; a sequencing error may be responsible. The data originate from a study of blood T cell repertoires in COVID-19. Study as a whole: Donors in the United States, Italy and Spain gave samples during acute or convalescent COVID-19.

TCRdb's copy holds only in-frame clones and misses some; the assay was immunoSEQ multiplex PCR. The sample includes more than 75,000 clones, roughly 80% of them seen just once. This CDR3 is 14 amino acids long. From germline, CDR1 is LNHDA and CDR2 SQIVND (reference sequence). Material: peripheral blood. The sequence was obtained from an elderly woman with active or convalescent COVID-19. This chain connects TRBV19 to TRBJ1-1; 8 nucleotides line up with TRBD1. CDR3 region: CASSMGVKTGEGFF. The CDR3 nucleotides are TGTGCCAGTAGTATGGGGGTGAAGACAGGGGAAGGTTTCTTT. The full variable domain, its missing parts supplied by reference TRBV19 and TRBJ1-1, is DGGITQSPKYLFRKEGQNVTLSCEQNLNHDAMYWYRQDPGQGLRLIYYSQIVNDFQKGDIAEGYSVSREKKESFPLTVTSAQKNPTAFYLCASSMGVKTGEGFFGQGTRLTVV.